These 26 T cell receptor beta chains came from one sample sequenced in a study of T cell repertoires in cytomegalovirus infection. TCRdb passed the reads through MiXCR, listing each CDR3 protein once. The table lists roughly 320,000 distinct CDR3 sequences, 9.6% of them singletons. The sequencing sample was made of PBMCs. The source of these receptors is a human donor in good health (CMV status not recorded). Some clones in this sample may be carry-over from other donors' samples.

This clonotype was seen more than once but under ten times. The V call is TRBV19, the J call TRBJ1-4; D is unclear. V shed 10 bases and J shed 0 bases, with 15 bases lying between them. The germline CDR1 and CDR2 sequences are LNHDA and SQIVND (reference sequence). CDR3 length: 15 residues. CDR3: CATKDEGSTNEKLFF. The CDR3 region has the DNA TGTGCCACCAAGGACGAAGGATCAACTAATGAAAAACTGTTTTTT.

The V call is TRBV29-1, the J call TRBJ2-4; 9 bases agree with TRBD2. From germline, CDR1 is SQVTM and CDR2 ANQGSEA. The CDR3 extends over 17 amino acids. V lost 0 bases and J lost 8; bases outside the gene matches: 14. In DNA form, the CDR3 reads TGCAGCGTTGAAGATCTGAATAGCGGGGGCCCCGGGGACATTCAGTACTTC. This translates into CSVEDLNSGGPGDIQYF. Using reference TRBV29-1 and TRBJ2-4 for the parts outside the CDR3, the full variable domain is SAVISQKPSRDICQRGTSLTIQCQVDSQVTMMFWYRQQPGQSLTLIATANQGSEATYESGFVIDKFPISRPNLTFSTLTVSNMSPEDSSIYLCSVEDLNSGGPGDIQYFGAGTRLSVL.

This clonotype was recorded many times. The chain uses TRBV20-1 and TRBJ2-5; 10 positions agree with TRBD2. V lost 6 bases, J lost 6 bases, and 7 bases stayed unmatched. The CDR3 is 13 residues long. Germline CDR1 and CDR2: DFQATT and SNEGSKA (reference sequence). In nucleotides, the CDR3 is TGCAGTGCAGGACTAGCGGAGGGCAAGACCCAGTACTTC. It translates to CSAGLAEGKTQYF.

This chain connects TRBV18 to TRBJ2-4; perhaps D is TRBD1 or TRBD2 (5 bases each). The germline V gene encodes CDR1 KGHSH and CDR2 LQKENI. V was pared by 5 bases and J by 5 bases, with 13 bases between. The length of the CDR3 is 14 residues. The chain's CDR3 is CASSARDAENIQYF. Here the CDR3 DNA reads TGTGCCAGCTCAGCCCGGGACGCTGAAAACATTCAGTACTTC.

V and J are TRBV2 and TRBJ2-5; D might be TRBD1 (6 bases). The V gene's germline CDR1 is SNHLY and CDR2 FYNNEI. Trimming shortened V by 8 bases and J by 5 bases, and 15 bases separated the two germline ends. The CDR3 runs to 13 residues. This chain's CDR3 is CASAVRDIETQYF. For the CDR3, the DNA is TGTGCCAGCGCAGTCCGGGACATTGAGACCCAGTACTTC.

There are a few counts of this clonotype. The rearrangement uses TRBV20-1 and TRBJ1-5, with a weak D call TRBD1 (5 bases). This CDR3 region has 14 residues. The ends were cut back, 6 bases at V and 0 bases at J, with 12 bases in the middle. Germline CDR1 and CDR2: DFQATT and SNEGSKA (reference sequence). The chain's CDR3 is CSATTAYSNQPQHF. CDR3 bases: TGCAGTGCCACGACAGCATATAGCAATCAGCCCCAGCATTTT.

This clonotype was counted at least ten times. This chain connects TRBV6-2 or TRBV6-3 to TRBJ1-5; D unclear. Trimming removed 0 bases at V and 3 bases at J, with 12 bases between. The CDR3 is 16 amino acids. Germline loops: CDR1 MNHEY, CDR2 SVGEGT. The CDR3 DNA reads as TGTGCCAGCAGTTACTCGAGGGCCGGTCCCAATCAGCCCCAGCATTTT. It encodes CASSYSRAGPNQPQHF.

This chain links TRBV20-1 with TRBJ1-1, with TRBD1 matching 7 bases. CDR3 length: 11 amino acids. CDR1 DFQATT and CDR2 SNEGSKA come from the germline V gene (reference sequence). J was trimmed by 3 bases and V by 7 bases; bases with no gene match: 2. For the CDR3, the DNA is TGCAGTGTCACAGGGGACACTGAAGCTTTCTTT. Translation: CSVTGDTEAFF.

This clonotype was counted many times. The genes are TRBV7-8 and TRBJ2-1; D is perhaps TRBD2 (7 bases). V was shortened by 8 bases and J by 7 bases, with 18 bases between the two germline ends. This CDR3 has 14 residues. Germline CDR1 reads SGHVS; CDR2 reads FQNEAQ. CDR3 protein: CASRVGGPRNEQFF. The CDR3 DNA follows: TGTGCCAGCCGTGTGGGGGGGCCTCGGAATGAGCAGTTCTTC.

This clonotype was recorded at least ten times. The CDR3 DNA reads TGTGCCAGCAGTTTACTGAGGGGGAACACTGAAGCTTTCTTT. This sequence encodes CASSLLRGNTEAFF. This chain joins TRBV12-3 or TRBV12-4 and TRBJ1-1; D possibly corresponds to TRBD1 (5 bases). V was shortened by 2 bases and J by 1 base, with 8 bases between the two germline ends. This CDR3 spans 14 amino acids.

The V and J genes are TRBV20-1 and TRBJ2-5, with a possible D match to TRBD1 (6 bases). The CDR3 contains 15 residues. V was cut by 3 bases and J by 2 bases, with 16 bases left in between. The germline V gene has CDR1 DFQATT and CDR2 SNEGSKA (reference sequence). The CDR3 sequence: CSASSPGRGQETQYF. The CDR3 region has the DNA TGCAGTGCTAGCTCTCCGGGCAGGGGTCAAGAGACCCAGTACTTC.

This clonotype was observed at least ten times. The genes are TRBV3-1 and TRBJ1-2; no firm D call. Germline V gene lookup returns CDR1 LGHDT and CDR2 YNNKEL (reference sequence). Trimming took off 0 bases at V and 4 bases at J, with 6 bases between the two ends. The length of the CDR3 is 13 residues. The CDR3 nucleotides read TGTGCCAGCAGCCAAGAGAGGCGCTATGGCTACACCTTC. Protein sequence: CASSQERRYGYTF. The complete variable domain, with remaining parts taken from reference TRBV3-1 and TRBJ1-2, reads DTAVSQTPKYLVTQMGNDKSIKCEQNLGHDTMYWYKQDSKKFLKIMFSYNNKELIINETVPNRFSPKSPDKAHLNLHINSLELGDSAVYFCASSQERRYGYTFGSGTRLTVV.

This clonotype has ten or more counts. The chain has TRBV11-1 and TRBJ1-1; 10 nucleotides agree with TRBD1. The CDR3 loop spans 14 amino acids. V was pared by 5 bases and J by 3 bases, with 3 bases of the junction left unmatched. The germline gives CDR1 SGHAT, CDR2 FQDESV (reference sequence). The CDR3 nucleotides are TGTGCCAGCAGCGACGGGACAGGGGACACTGAAGCTTTCTTT. Its translation: CASSDGTGDTEAFF.

This clonotype was detected many times. The chain uses TRBV10-3 and TRBJ1-4; 8 positions agree with TRBD1. This CDR3 is 14 amino acids long. Germline CDR1 and CDR2: ENHRY and SYGVKD. V lost 5 bases, J lost 3 bases, and 2 bases stayed unmatched. In DNA, the CDR3 is TGTGCCATCAGTCCGGGACAGGCTAATGAAAAACTGTTTTTT. Protein sequence: CAISPGQANEKLFF.

The gene calls are TRBV29-1 and TRBJ2-5, with 9 nucleotides matching TRBD2. The length of the CDR3 is 13 residues. The germline gives CDR1 SQVTM, CDR2 ANQGSEA. CDR3 nucleotide sequence: TGCTCGTGCTCCGGGACTAGCAAGGAGACCCAGTACTTC. This translates into CSCSGTSKETQYF.

This clonotype was counted ten times or more. J is TRBJ2-3 and V is TRBV28; D could derive from TRBD1 or TRBD2 (6 bases each). Germline lookup yields CDR1 MDHEN and CDR2 SYDVKM. V lost 3 bases and J 4 bases, leaving 23 bases between the germline ends. The CDR3 contains 18 residues. The CDR3 reads CASSFNVGTPREADTQYF. The CDR3 DNA is TGTGCCAGCAGTTTCAACGTCGGGACACCGAGGGAGGCAGATACGCAGTATTTT.

In its sample, this clonotype was seen many times. V gene TRBV7-9 combines with J gene TRBJ2-3, with TRBD2 as a possible D gene (6 bases). V gave up 3 bases and J gave up 2 bases, with 9 bases separating them. This CDR3 has 14 residues. Germline lookup yields CDR1 SEHNR and CDR2 FQNEAQ (reference sequence). The DNA for the CDR3 is TGTGCCAGCAGCTTTACGGGGGACACAGATACGCAGTATTTT. Amino acids: CASSFTGDTDTQYF. Full variable domain (outside the CDR3, taken from reference TRBV7-9 and TRBJ2-3): DTGVSQNPRHKITKRGQNVTFRCDPISEHNRLYWYRQTLGQGPEFLTYFQNEAQLEKSRLLSDRFSAERPKGSFSTLEIQRTEQGDSAMYLCASSFTGDTDTQYFGPGTRLTVL.

The chain combines TRBV20-1 with TRBJ1-1; 7 nucleotides align to TRBD1. Losses at the gene ends were 1 base for V and 4 bases for J; bases not matched to a gene: 3. The germline V gene encodes CDR1 DFQATT and CDR2 SNEGSKA (reference sequence). CDR3 length: 13 amino acids. This CDR3 reads CSARGQGGTEAFF. The CDR3 nucleotides read TGCAGTGCTAGAGGACAGGGCGGCACTGAAGCTTTCTTT.

The CDR3 protein is CASSLEGPLPDTQYF. CDR3 sequence (DNA): TGCGCCAGCAGCTTGGAGGGACCCTTACCAGATACGCAGTATTTT. The chain carries TRBV5-1 and TRBJ2-3; D tentatively fits TRBD1 or TRBD2 (5 bases each). The ends were cut back, 0 bases at V and 4 bases at J, with 12 bases in the middle. Germline lookup yields CDR1 SGHRS and CDR2 YFSETQ. CDR3 length equals 15 residues.

This clonotype was picked up many times. The chain couples TRBV20-1 to TRBJ2-3; TRBD2 matches 7 bases. Germline assignment: CDR1 DFQATT and CDR2 SNEGSKA (reference sequence). This CDR3 comprises 17 residues. The ends lost 0 bases at V and 4 bases at J; junction bases unmatched: 13. For the CDR3, the DNA is TGCAGTGCTAGAGAGGCCCCCGGGGGGACCAACTCAGATACGCAGTATTTT. Protein product: CSAREAPGGTNSDTQYF.

This clonotype was counted between two and nine times. The chain couples TRBV29-1 to TRBJ1-1, with TRBD1 matching 9 bases. Germline loops: CDR1 SQVTM, CDR2 ANQGSEA. This CDR3 has 13 residues. V lost 1 base, J lost 11 bases, and 8 bases stayed unmatched. In DNA form, the CDR3 reads TGCAGCGTTGAAGGGGGGGGACAGGGTCAGGCTTTCTTT. It encodes CSVEGGGQGQAFF. Drawing the rest from reference TRBV29-1 and TRBJ1-1, the complete variable domain is SAVISQKPSRDICQRGTSLTIQCQVDSQVTMMFWYRQQPGQSLTLIATANQGSEATYESGFVIDKFPISRPNLTFSTLTVSNMSPEDSSIYLCSVEGGGQGQAFFGQGTRLTVV.

This clonotype was counted ten times or more. The CDR3 nucleotides are TGCAGCGTTGGTGGGGTCTCTGGCGAGACCCAGTACTTC. Translating it yields CSVGGVSGETQYF. The chain has TRBV29-1 and TRBJ2-5, with D uncertain. Trimming cost V 4 bases and J 5 bases, with 14 bases left between them. Germline V CDR1 and CDR2: SQVTM, ANQGSEA. The CDR3 has 13 residues.

This clonotype was recorded a few times. The chain is built from TRBV20-1 and TRBJ2-3, with D possibly matching TRBD2 (6 bases). The V end lost 0 bases, the J end lost 3 bases, and 19 bases lay between the germline ends. This CDR3 has 17 residues. CDR1 is DFQATT, CDR2 SNEGSKA, per germline (reference sequence). CDR3 sequence: CSARDPGLYSWTDTQYF. The CDR3 DNA is TGCAGTGCTAGAGATCCGGGACTTTATAGTTGGACAGATACGCAGTATTTT.

This clonotype was counted at least ten times. This sequence joins TRBV20-1 and TRBJ2-7; the match to TRBD1 covers 7 bases. The CDR3 is made up of 12 amino acids. The trim removed 3 bases at V and 3 bases at J, leaving 2 bases unmatched. The germline CDR1 and CDR2 sequences are DFQATT and SNEGSKA (reference sequence). CDR3 bases: TGCAGTGCTAGGGGGACAGTCTACGAGCAGTACTTC. Its protein product is CSARGTVYEQYF.

This clonotype was seen a handful of times. The chain's CDR3 is CASSLAGAINEQFF. In DNA, the CDR3 is TGTGCCAGCAGCTTAGCGGGGGCTATCAATGAGCAGTTCTTC. The rearrangement links TRBV3-1 to TRBJ2-1; TRBD2 aligns across 9 bases. Germline CDR1 and CDR2: LGHDT and YNNKEL (reference sequence). The J segment lost 6 bases and the V segment lost 5 bases, leaving 5 bases of the junction unmatched. This CDR3 spans 14 amino acids.

For this clonotype: One base away lies a much larger clone, so this may be a sequencing read error. The gene calls are TRBV29-1 and TRBJ2-1; D remains ambiguous. The length of the CDR3 is 15 residues. Trimming stripped 4 bases from V and 5 bases from J, with 18 bases between. CDR1 is SQVTM, CDR2 ANQGSEA, per germline. The CDR3 nucleotides read TGCAGCGTTGCCATCACCAATTTCCCCCACAATGAGCAGTTCTTC. This encodes CSVAITNFPHNEQFF.